The TCR beta chain described here comes from a study of chemoradiotherapy in HPV16-positive cancers. Whole-study findings and limits: Candidate HPV-specific clones and E7-related TCR motifs grew in tumor during treatment. In HPV16-positive patients, HPV-responsive T-cell expansion tracked better recurrence-free survival. Functional assays defining HPV-specific T cells used only a couple of HPV16-positive patients.

With 0 bases removed from V and 4 bases from J, the gap between germline ends came to 11 bases. Germline CDR1 is MNHEY and CDR2 is SVGAGI. This CDR3 region has 15 residues. As concerns this clone: Its antigen is as yet unknown.

Repertoires were generated with immunoSEQ multiplex PCR, while TCRdb's copy carries only in-frame clones and drops some. Of approximately 1,200 clones listed, roughly 89% were seen once; the top ten hold less than 3.5%. Over chemoradiotherapy, repertoires were sampled more than once. The TCR was taken from a human donor with HPV-associated anogenital cancer. Source: tumor tissue, taken from a patient who underwent chemoradiotherapy. The rearrangement uses TRBV6-5 and TRBJ2-3; possibly TRBD1 for D (5 bases). The CDR3 DNA reads TGTGCCAGCAGTTACTCGACCCAGGGTGCAGATACGCAGTATTTT. Protein: CASSYSTQGADTQYF.